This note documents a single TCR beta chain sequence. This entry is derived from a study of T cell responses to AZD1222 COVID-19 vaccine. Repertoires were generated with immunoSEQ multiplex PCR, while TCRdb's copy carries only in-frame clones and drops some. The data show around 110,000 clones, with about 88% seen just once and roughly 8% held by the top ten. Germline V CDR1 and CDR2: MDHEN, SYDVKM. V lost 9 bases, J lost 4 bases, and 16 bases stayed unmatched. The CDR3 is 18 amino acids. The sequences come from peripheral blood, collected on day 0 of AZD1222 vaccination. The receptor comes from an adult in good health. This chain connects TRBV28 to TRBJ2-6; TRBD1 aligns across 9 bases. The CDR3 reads CASTRRRTGVGGANVLTF. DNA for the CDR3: TGTGCCAGTACCCGACGCCGGACAGGGGTTGGGGGGGCCAACGTCCTGACTTTC.